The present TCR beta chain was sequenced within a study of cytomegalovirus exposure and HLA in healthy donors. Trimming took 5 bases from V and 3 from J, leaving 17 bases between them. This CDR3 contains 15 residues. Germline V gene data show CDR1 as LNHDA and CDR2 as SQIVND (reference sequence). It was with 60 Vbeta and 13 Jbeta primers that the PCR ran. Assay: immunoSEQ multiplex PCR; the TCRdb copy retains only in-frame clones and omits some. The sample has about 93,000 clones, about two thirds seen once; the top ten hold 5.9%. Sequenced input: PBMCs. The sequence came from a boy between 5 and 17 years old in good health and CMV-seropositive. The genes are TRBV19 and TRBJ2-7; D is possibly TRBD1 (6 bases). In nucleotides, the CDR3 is TGTGCCAGTAGTGATCTCAGGACAGATTACTACGAGCAGTACTTC. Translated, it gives CASSDLRTDYYEQYF.